The 8 T cell receptor beta chains presented below share a single source sample, sequenced in a study of blood T cell repertoires in COVID-19. Generated by immunoSEQ multiplex PCR, the TCRdb table keeps only in-frame clones and is missing some. The sample lists over 50,000 clones; roughly 90% were seen once. Input material: peripheral blood. These receptor sequences come from a man older than 75 with acute or convalescent COVID-19.

The chain employs TRBV15 and TRBJ2-2, with 12 bases identical to TRBD1. Trimming removed 4 bases from V and 0 bases from J; junction bases left unmatched: 9. Germline assignment: CDR1 LNHNV and CDR2 YYDKDF (reference sequence). CDR3 length: 19 amino acids. For the CDR3, the DNA is TGTGCCACCAGCAACGGGCGGGACAGGGGGCGTTCGAACACCGGGGAGCTGTTTTTT. This sequence encodes CATSNGRDRGRSNTGELFF.

The rearrangement links TRBV15 to TRBJ2-1, with no clear D. The CDR3 length is 14 residues. The germline CDR1 and CDR2 sequences are LNHNV and YYDKDF (reference sequence). The V end was cut by 4 bases, the J end by 5 bases, with 12 bases between. This CDR3 reads CATSTTLVNNEQFF. The DNA of the CDR3 is TGTGCCACCAGCACTACGTTAGTAAACAATGAGCAGTTCTTC.

The chain couples TRBV11-2 to TRBJ2-7, with TRBD1 matching over 9 bases. Germline V gives CDR1 SGHAT, CDR2 FQNNGV. The CDR3 runs 13 residues. V was clipped by 5 bases and J by 8 bases; unmatched bases: 7. In DNA, the CDR3 is TGTGCCAGCAGCCCCGGACAGGGGCAAAAGCAGTACTTC. This gives the protein CASSPGQGQKQYF.

The rearrangement joins TRBV9 to TRBJ1-2; TRBD1 agrees at 7 bases. The CDR3 has 13 residues. Per the germline V gene, CDR1 is SGDLS and CDR2 is YYNGEE. The trim removed 1 base at V and 4 bases at J, leaving 1 base unmatched. The CDR3 DNA is TGTGCCAGCAGCGTAACAGGGGCCTATGGCTACACCTTC. This translates into CASSVTGAYGYTF. The full variable domain, completed using reference TRBV9 and TRBJ1-2, is DSGVTQTPKHLITATGQRVTLRCSPRSGDLSVYWYQQSLDQGLQFLIQYYNGEERAKGNILERFSAQQFPDLHSELNLSSLELGDSALYFCASSVTGAYGYTFGSGTRLTVV.

CDR3 nucleotide sequence: TGCGCCAGCACTGGACTAGCGGGGGGGCCCACCGGGGAGCTGTTTTTT. Protein product: CASTGLAGGPTGELFF. The chain has TRBV5-1 and TRBJ2-2; 15 bases fit TRBD2. Germline assignment: CDR1 SGHRS and CDR2 YFSETQ. The CDR3 spans 16 residues. V shed 6 bases, J shed 4 bases, and the junction held 4 bases outside the gene matches.

V usage is TRBV23-1 and J usage is TRBJ2-1; perhaps TRBD2 as D (6 bases). TRBV23-1 is reported as an ORF; its role is uncertain. There are 14 residues in the CDR3. With 4 bases removed from V and 6 bases from J, the gap between germline ends came to 13 bases. CDR3 coding DNA: TGCGCCAGCAGTCCCGGGGGAGTTCCCAATGAGCAGTTCTTC. This codes for CASSPGGVPNEQFF.

The chain couples TRBV5-4 to TRBJ2-7; TRBD2 matches at 9 bases. V lost 4 bases and J lost 2; bases outside the gene matches: 7. The CDR3 spans 15 residues. Per the germline V gene, CDR1 is SGHNT and CDR2 is YYREEE (reference sequence). CDR3 sequence (DNA): TGTGCCAGCAGCATACCGGGACTAGCTACCTACGAGCAGTACTTC. Translated, it gives CASSIPGLATYEQYF. Variable domain in full (rest from reference TRBV5-4 and TRBJ2-7): ETGVTQSPTHLIKTRGQQVTLRCSSQSGHNTVSWYQQALGQGPQFIFQYYREEENGRGNFPPRFSGLQFPNYSSELNVNALELDDSALYLCASSIPGLATYEQYFGPGTRLTVT.

The chain has TRBV13 and TRBJ2-3, with 8 bases identical to TRBD2. CDR1 and CDR2 from the germline V gene are PRHDT and FYEKMQ (reference sequence). The V and J ends lost 5 bases and 4 bases, in that order; junction bases with no gene match: 14. The CDR3 has 17 residues. The CDR3 spells CASSTPGLGDLADTQYF. DNA of the CDR3: TGTGCCAGCAGCACACCGGGACTAGGGGACTTGGCAGATACGCAGTATTTT.